This paragraph reports one T cell receptor (beta chain). The antigen remains undetermined. Other DNA sequences in the sample encode the same CDR3. TCRdb keeps only in-frame clones here, not all; method: immunoSEQ multiplex PCR. The sample has about 2.3 million clones; roughly 92% are singletons. This specimen comes from a study of shared clonotypes between healthy human individuals. Broader study findings: Genetic and exposure-history diversity was limited by the small donor number. Rarefaction exposed incomplete sorted-subset sequencing despite large depth.

The CDR3 has 14 amino acids. With V trimmed by 2 bases and J by 4 bases, 1 base remained unmatched. Germline V gene data show CDR1 as SGDLS and CDR2 as YYNGEE. Sequenced: naive CD4+ T cells from PBMCs. The subset is: CD45RA+ positively selected. The V call is TRBV9, the J call TRBJ2-5, with 11 bases matching TRBD2. This TCR came from a man aged 18 to 30 in good health. Some clones in this sample may be carry-over from other donors' samples. The DNA of the CDR3 is TGTGCCAGCAGCGTTAGCGGGAGGGGAGAGACCCAGTACTTC. Protein product: CASSVSGRGETQYF.